The 11 T cell receptor beta chains reported below all come from one sample, sequenced in a study of T cell changes during pregnancy in multiple sclerosis (dated by TCRdb to the late 2010s). Library generation was performed with the immunoSEQ multiplex PCR assay. TCRdb carries this immuneACCESS record with in-frame sequences only. Its versions omit some clonotypes, under half of them owing to an unresolved V gene in the studies checked, with the rest unexplained. Here the sample has more than 50,000 clones; roughly nine tenths occur a single time. The biggest ten clones account for approximately 0.49% of the sample. Sequenced here: CD4+ T cells from peripheral blood mononuclear cells, sampled after pregnancy. The receptors shown here come from a female donor in good health, enrolled as a control in a pregnancy study.

The CDR3 sequence is CASSIMAGSNQPQHF. The CDR3 coding sequence is TGTGCCAGTAGTATAATGGCAGGAAGCAATCAGCCCCAGCATTTT. The chain has TRBV19 and TRBJ1-5; no firm D call. CDR1 is LNHDA and CDR2 is SQIVND in the germline V gene (reference sequence). The CDR3 length is 15 residues. The V end lost 2 bases, the J end lost 1 base, and 9 bases lay between the germline ends.

This chain joins TRBV13 and TRBJ2-2; TRBD2 matches 11 bases. Trimming took 4 bases from V and 6 from J; bases not matched to a gene: 7. Per the germline V gene, CDR1 is PRHDT and CDR2 is FYEKMQ (reference sequence). The CDR3 loop spans 16 amino acids. This chain's CDR3 is CASSSLYSGGAGELFF. Here the CDR3 DNA reads TGTGCCAGCAGCTCCCTCTATAGCGGGGGGGCCGGGGAGCTGTTTTTT.

The chain couples TRBV19 to TRBJ1-2, with 11 bases lining up with TRBD1. The J segment lost 4 bases and the V segment lost 8 bases, leaving 9 bases of the junction unmatched. From germline, CDR1 is LNHDA and CDR2 SQIVND (reference sequence). The CDR3 length is 15 residues. CDR3 in amino acids: CASSYSGTGGYGYTF. The CDR3 bases are TGTGCCAGTTCCTACTCCGGGACAGGGGGCTATGGCTACACCTTC.

The genes are TRBV7-8 and TRBJ1-5, with 7 bases identical to TRBD1. V trimming: 5 bases; J trimming: 4 bases; junction bases outside the gene matches: 5. Germline loops: CDR1 SGHVS, CDR2 FQNEAQ. CDR3 length equals 14 residues. CDR3 in DNA: TGTGCCAGCAGCCCGGGACAGATAAATCAGCCCCAGCATTTT. Translating gives CASSPGQINQPQHF. Complete variable domain (other parts from reference TRBV7-8 and TRBJ1-5): GAGVSQSPRYKVAKRGQDVALRCDPISGHVSLFWYQQALGQGPEFLTYFQNEAQLDKSGLPSDRFFAERPEGSVSTLKIQRTQQEDSAVYLCASSPGQINQPQHFGDGTRLSIL.

This clone was picked up one time. At one end the junction does not follow the germline gene, possibly because of a read error. Other nucleotide sequences from this sample produce the same CDR3. The genes are TRBV6-4 and TRBJ1-6; D uncertain. The CDR3 covers 14 residues. Germline V gene data show CDR1 as MRHNA and CDR2 as SNTAGT. DNA for the CDR3: TGCGCCAGCAGTGACGGGCTGAATAATTCACCCCTCCACTTT. Encoded protein: CASSDGLNNSPLHF.

This chain joins TRBV4-2 and TRBJ2-5; 11 nucleotides match TRBD2. CDR3 length equals 14 residues. With V trimmed by 3 bases and J by 3 bases, 0 bases remained unmatched. The germline V gene encodes CDR1 LGHNA and CDR2 YNFKEQ. As DNA, the CDR3 is TGTGCCAGCAGCCAGGGACTAGCGGAAGAGACCCAGTACTTC. It codes for CASSQGLAEETQYF.

This rearrangement joins TRBV4-3 to TRBJ1-1; D is unresolved. The germline V gene encodes CDR1 LGHNA and CDR2 YSLEER. The CDR3 length is 14 residues. Trimming removed 5 bases from V and 3 bases from J, with 13 bases in between. The CDR3 here is CASSFRGLDTEAFF. In DNA, the CDR3 is TGCGCCAGCAGCTTCCGAGGCTTAGACACTGAAGCTTTCTTT.

The chain employs TRBV6-6 and TRBJ1-5, with D unclear. V lost 6 bases to trimming and J lost 10 bases, with 16 bases between them. CDR3 size: 13 residues. From germline, CDR1 is MNHNY and CDR2 SVGAGI (reference sequence). Here the CDR3 reads CASSSGSLSPQHF. CDR3 nucleotides: TGTGCCAGCAGCTCCGGGTCCCTCTCTCCCCAGCATTTT.

The rearrangement links TRBV10-3 to TRBJ2-3, with 11 bases identical to TRBD2. CDR3 length: 13 residues. The ends lost 10 bases at V and 6 bases at J; junction bases unmatched: 6. The germline gives CDR1 ENHRY, CDR2 SYGVKD. CDR3 sequence reads: CATELAGDDTQYF. CDR3 DNA: TGTGCCACTGAACTAGCGGGGGACGATACGCAGTATTTT.

Concerning this clone itself: A read error may produce the germline difference seen at one junction end. The chain couples TRBV30 to TRBJ1-2, with 10 bases lining up with TRBD1. The germline CDR1 and CDR2 sequences are GTSNPN and SVGIG (reference sequence). The CDR3 has 14 amino acids. The CDR3 is CAWSVPDRGRGTGF. The CDR3 DNA is TGTGCCTGGAGTGTACCAGACAGGGGGCGGGGGACCGGTTTC.

The J gene is TRBJ1-1, the V gene TRBV2; 9 bases fit TRBD1. V dropped 9 bases and J dropped 1; count of bases not matched to a gene: 12. CDR1 and CDR2 from the germline V gene are SNHLY and FYNNEI. The CDR3 is made up of 16 amino acids. The CDR3 here is CARPTGTGRKNTEAFF. The CDR3 coding sequence is TGTGCCAGACCCACCGGGACAGGGAGGAAGAACACTGAAGCTTTCTTT.